This entry is about one T cell receptor beta chain. Its antigen is not yet known. Per-base quality was not reported, and no clone a single base away is much larger than it. These data originate in a study of cytomegalovirus exposure and HLA in healthy donors (dated by TCRdb to 2016 to 2017). Study-level background: An earlier analysis of 587 of the donors reported 250 to 300 Gb of sequence data and approximately 120 million unique TCR beta sequences obtained from around 170 million T cells. An early release that covered about 600 HLA-typed donors contained approximately 300 gigabases of sequencing data and tens of millions of unique TCR sequences. The genetic ancestry cluster associated with self-reported Caucasian donors included about four fifths of the roughly 400 genotyped donors. The aim of the study was to test whether cataloging public T cell receptors could identify signatures of past pathogen exposure. Using immunosequencing, the study profiled T cell repertoires from 666 subjects and related those repertoires to cytomegalovirus serostatus. Besides the first cohort of some 670 subjects, a separate validation cohort made up of roughly 120 different subjects was used. To predict cytomegalovirus infection status, the study combined high-throughput TCR immunosequencing, statistical association of individual TCRs with disease status, and machine learning. To study patterns of TCR occurrence, a later analysis re-analyzed previously published TCR beta repertoires from 650 to 750 donors and added high-resolution HLA genotyping. The later analysis used no new phenotypic data to find candidate immune exposures, relying instead on TCR beta sequences and their occurrence across donors. An earlier analysis of several hundred of the donors used high-throughput TCR beta sequencing to judge whether each TCR beta V gene segment behaved as functional or pseudogenic. Alongside the repertoire data, information on donor age, sex, ethnicity and CMV serostatus was compiled. A later genetic analysis took genome-wide SNP genotypes for about three fifths of the 666 donors and used that subset as a discovery cohort. All discovery cohort repertoires had been generated on a single sequencing platform. HLA typing covered class I and class II loci at four-digit resolution. The number of typed donors differed by locus: about 620-640 for A, B, C, DRB1 and DQB1; approximately 520 for DQA1; approximately 600 for DPA1; and 400 to 480 for DPB1. Roughly five DR-DQ haplotypes were treated as single units for association and clustering because of strong linkage in the cohort. Across approximately 400 genotyped donors of the cohort, an average of about 240,000 unique TCR beta nucleotide sequences per donor were sequenced, and approximately 19% of those sequences were non-productive.

What the research found in general, with its limitations: In a later genetic analysis, a missense DCLRE1C variant was associated with V-gene and J-gene trimming of TCR beta chains, and the association was replicated in an independent cohort. The cohort was sequenced for TCR beta chains only, and without alpha or paired-chain data the features that could be detected were limited. Because the 87-base-pair reads could not distinguish some IMGT-functional V segments, including TRBV6-2 and TRBV6-3, those segments were excluded. The presence/absence analyses assumed that sequencing depth was roughly uniform across donors, and that assumption may not be true. Because counts were too low, around 17 rarely observed V segments, including chromosome 9 orphons, were left out of the earlier analysis of 500 to 650 of the donors. A further reported finding was that TCR beta sequences accurately predicted the HLA-A and HLA-B alleles for most subjects in the first cohort. In a later genetic analysis, fewer N-insertions in productive TCRs were reported among donors in an Asian-associated ancestry cluster than the approximately 710-donor mean. Linkage disequilibrium might explain the correlated functional status among segregating V segments, but an unknown experimental factor could not be ruled out. A later analysis associated 17,000 or so TCR beta sequences with specific HLA alleles at a false discovery rate of 0.05. A group of highly shared sequence variants was considered likely to be a technical artifact of the sequencing pipeline. In an earlier analysis of approximately 600 of the donors, most TCR beta V segments were observed in productive rearrangements about 87% or about 30% of the time, broadly matching IMGT annotations. In a later analysis, HLA-associated TCR beta chains were found to be more clonally expanded and to have lower generation probabilities than equally common non-associated chains. Across donors, most TCR sequences were observed very rarely, whereas some public TCRs were present in many individuals. A total of 150 to 200 TCR beta chains were listed by the study as associated with cytomegalovirus. In a later analysis, several top co-occurrence clusters were reported to appear linked to parvovirus B19, influenza, CMV and Epstein-Barr virus. In a later analysis, TCR association rates were found to vary across HLA loci, with the most associated TCRs seen for DRB1 alleles and the fewest for HLA-C alleles. According to the authors, the approach could potentially be generalized to other disease states and immunological phenotypes. When HLA alleles, especially DR and DQ, strongly co-occurred, attributing TCR associations to individual alleles was difficult. The classifier was reported to diagnose cytomegalovirus status with high specificity and sensitivity in both the original and validation cohorts. In a later analysis, most CMV-associated TCR beta chains were found to appear HLA-restricted, with HLA associations seemingly driven largely by CMV exposure. CMV serostatus was the only immune exposure information available for the cohort. A few of the identified cytomegalovirus-associated TCR beta chains were confirmed in vitro to be specific for cytomegalovirus antigens. Because some donors lacked HLA typing at each locus, the association tests relied only on the typed subset.

The cohort comprised around 690 healthy bone marrow donors. At the time of sampling, every cohort member was nominally healthy, though immune exposures that went unrecorded were likely present. Of the 670 or so cohort members, 250 to 300 had positive CMV serostatus and about 360 had negative CMV serostatus, and CMV serostatus was not recorded for the donor. A peripheral blood sample was provided by each donor, and peripheral blood mononuclear cells were used for TCR beta sequencing. The Qiagen DNeasy Blood Extraction Kit was used to extract genomic DNA from the blood cell samples. The CDR3 holds 15 amino acids from the cysteine to the phenylalanine. Here the CDR3 DNA is all that survives: 45 bases in frame from base 1. Trimming costs V 2 bases and J 0 bases, and their ends lie 9 bases apart. The CDR1 and CDR2 encoded by the germline V gene are SGHRS and YFSETQ. The method behind the library was the immunoSEQ multiplex PCR assay. For the multiplex PCR, a mixture combining 60 forward primers for TCR Vbeta segments and 13 reverse primers for TCR Jbeta segments was used. The CDR3 region of rearranged TCR beta genes was amplified from genomic DNA with a multiplex PCR assay. On the Illumina HiSeq System, the amplified TCR beta libraries were sequenced as 87-base-pair reads. In the paper's pipeline: A later analysis counted approximately 74 million unique TCR beta chains across the roughly 700 repertoires, and about 10 million of these chains were shared by at least two donors. Raw reads were error-corrected and collapsed into unique sequences with a nearest-neighbor algorithm that merged closely related sequences to remove PCR and sequencing errors. V, D and J gene segments were assigned by aligning CDR3 sequences to IMGT reference sequences. For a sequence to be retained, a match of at least six nucleotides to both a V gene segment and a J gene segment was required. Rearrangements were called productive when the CDR3 lacked stop codons and stayed in frame with V and J; all others were non-productive. CDR3 was defined by IMGT convention, running from the second conserved V-encoded cysteine to the conserved J-encoded phenylalanine. Sequences without an unambiguous match to a single V gene segment were excluded from the earlier analysis of about 600 of the donors. An earlier analysis of several hundred of the donors classified V segments as functional when productive rearrangements were above 56.7% and as segregating when the standard deviation between donors was above 5%. A statistical classification framework was built for diagnosing cytomegalovirus status from the catalog of TCR beta chain sequences. V and J gene assignment, in a later analysis, came from comparing TCR nucleotide sequences with IMGT/GENE-DB human TR gene sequences. A later analysis assigned CDR3 sequences and most-parsimonious VDJ recombination scenarios with the TCRdist pipeline. In a later analysis, each TCR beta chain was defined by its CDR3 amino acid sequence together with its V-gene family, and reads without a unique V-gene family were excluded. A later analysis removed 450 to 600 highly shared, low-generation-probability nucleotide sequences to deal with suspected cross-contamination and a sequencing artifact. A later analysis calculated a clonal expansion index for each public chain from normalized within-repertoire ranks of inferred template counts. In a later analysis, generation probabilities were computed with a VDJ recombination model fitted to out-of-frame rearrangements, and the resulting probabilities were checked against IGoR. In a later analysis, TCR-TCR, TCR-HLA and TCR-CMV co-occurrence was scored with hypergeometric tests, and a repertoire-size bias correction was applied to TCR pairs. In a later analysis, false discovery rates were estimated by permuting HLA or CMV assignments 20 times. In a later analysis, co-occurring TCRs were grouped with DBSCAN, and TCRdist sequence similarity was added when clustering was performed within HLA-allele-positive subsets. Repertoires with fewer than 30,000 or more than 120,000 public chains were left out of co-occurrence clustering, as were about five repertoires with anomalous nucleotide sharing. This is the immuneACCESS table as TCRdb keeps it, with only in-frame sequences that have V and J called. A part of the clones is gone; compared with another copy, unresolved V genes explain less than half, and the rest is unexplained. V and J calls and clone size are copied from that table; D and trimming were computed from the DNA. For this sample the table gives about 94,000 clones, of which more than 65% were detected only once. The top ten clonotypes cover about 9.3% of the sample.

The TCR originated in a human donor in good health. This receptor chain uses TRBV5-1 and TRBJ2-1, and the D gene may be TRBD2, 6 bases matching. The sample was PBMCs. The CDR3 region has the sequence CASSFSGSSYNEQFF. The nucleotide sequence is given as TGCGCCAGCAGCTTTAGCGGTAGCTCCTACAATGAGCAGTTCTTC.